These 26 T cell receptor beta chains were sequenced from one sample in a study of glioma-infiltrating T cells (TCRdb year 2016). Data came from an Illumina MiSeq. TCR alpha and beta CDR3 regions were amplified with the iRepertoire nested amplicon-rescue multiplex PCR (arm-PCR) platform from RNA. TCRdb reworked the public reads: Q25 trimming with fastp, MiXCR clone assembly, productive beta chains retained. Identical CDR3 protein sequences are pooled into one entry, listed with their most common genes and DNA. The sample data list about 89,000 distinct CDR3 sequences, and 23% of these were observed just once. 6.7% of the sample goes to the ten largest clones. Sequences were obtained from glioma tissue, nonneoplastic brain tissue, or PBMCs (not recorded which). Source of these receptors: a human donor with low-grade glioma or glioblastoma, undergoing nonglioma brain surgery, or in good health (not recorded which).

V is TRBV12-3 or TRBV12-4 and J is TRBJ1-5; D gene ambiguous. The CDR3 length is 16 residues. Trimming pared 1 base from V and 6 bases from J, leaving 16 bases between. The CDR3 nucleotides read TGTGCCAGCAGTTTAGGTCTTAGAAGACCGAGTCAGCCCCAGCATTTT. Amino acid sequence: CASSLGLRRPSQPQHF.

This clonotype came up many times. The rearrangement joins TRBV28 to TRBJ1-3; D is unclear. Germline V gene data show CDR1 as MDHEN and CDR2 as SYDVKM. This CDR3 comprises 15 residues. V was pared by 2 bases and J by 0 bases, with 8 bases between. The DNA for the CDR3 is TGTGCCAGCAGTTTAGTCGGGAGCTCTGGAAACACCATATATTTT. It codes for CASSLVGSSGNTIYF.

The V call is TRBV4-2, the J call TRBJ1-3; D uncertain. CDR3 length equals 16 residues. Germline CDR1 and CDR2: LGHNA and YNFKEQ. V was pared by 4 bases and J by 4 bases, with 17 bases between. CDR3 in amino acids: CASSPYDKDGGNTIYF. For the CDR3, the DNA is TGTGCCAGCAGCCCCTACGACAAGGATGGGGGAAACACCATATATTTT.

A word on this clonotype: This may come from a read error, since a much larger clone is one base off. This chain links TRBV7-2 with TRBJ1-5, with D possibly TRBD1 on 5 matching bases. CDR1 and CDR2 from the germline V gene are SGHTA and FQGNSA. The V end was cut by 1 base, the J end by 3 bases, with 10 bases between. The CDR3 has 15 amino acids. The CDR3 reads CASSLDGDSNQPQHF. The CDR3, as DNA: TGTGCCAGCAGCTTAGACGGGGACTCCAATCAGCCCCAGCATTTT.

In regard to this clonotype: With a much larger clone just one base away, this may be a read error. Since no conserved phenylalanine or tryptophan closes the CDR3, a read error is the likely cause. V usage is TRBV6-2 or TRBV6-3 and J usage is TRBJ2-7, with D perhaps being TRBD1 or TRBD2 (5 bases each). The CDR3 has 15 residues. Trimming pared 2 bases from V and 0 bases from J, leaving 11 bases between. CDR1 MNHEY and CDR2 SVGEGT come from the germline V gene. The CDR3 bases are TGTGCCAGCAGTTACGGGGGAAGTACCTCCTACGAGCAGTACTTA. Protein sequence: CASSYGGSTSYEQYL.

This clonotype was counted ten times or more. The J gene is TRBJ2-3, the V gene TRBV19; 8 bases are a match to TRBD1. CDR3 length: 13 residues. The J segment lost 2 bases and the V segment lost 9 bases, leaving 4 bases of the junction unmatched. CDR1 and CDR2 (germline): LNHDA, SQIVND (reference sequence). CDR3 sequence (DNA): TGTGCCAGCAGGGGGCGTAACACAGATACGCAGTATTTT. Amino acid sequence: CASRGRNTDTQYF.

Note on this clonotype: One junction end does not reproduce the germline sequence, and a read error may be involved. This sequence joins TRBV7-4 and TRBJ1-4; the D is unclear. The V gene's germline CDR1 is SGHVT and CDR2 SQSDAQ. The CDR3 loop spans 16 amino acids. CDR3 loop: CARSLGPTATNEKLFF. CDR3 nucleotide sequence: TGTGCCCGCAGCTTAGGCCCAACTGCAACTAATGAAAAACTGTTTTTT.

This clonotype was observed at least ten times. This chain uses TRBV4-1 with TRBJ1-2, with a tentative D call TRBD1 (5 bases). The CDR3 consists of 18 residues. V was pared by 3 bases and J by 2 bases, with 22 bases between. Germline loops: CDR1 MGHRA, CDR2 YSYEKL. CDR3 protein: CASSQIDFVGTANYGYTF. The DNA for the CDR3 is TGCGCCAGCAGCCAGATAGACTTTGTCGGGACTGCCAACTATGGCTACACCTTC.

The genes are TRBV9 and TRBJ2-1; 8 nucleotides line up with TRBD2. Germline V CDR1 and CDR2: SGDLS, YYNGEE. This CDR3 region has 14 residues. With V trimmed by 4 bases and J by 10 bases, 10 bases remained unmatched. CDR3 DNA sequence: TGTGCCAGCAGCAAACCGGGACTAGAGAAAGAGCAGTTCTTC. It codes for CASSKPGLEKEQFF.

This clonotype has ten or more counts. The chain joins TRBV6-1 to TRBJ2-7; 9 positions agree with TRBD1. The CDR3 is made up of 15 amino acids. In germline, CDR1 is MNHNS, CDR2 SASEGT. Germline trimming cut 8 bases from V and 1 base from J; bases unmatched to any gene: 9. CDR3 bases: TGTGCCAGCGCGAAGGGGACAGGGAGATCCTACGAGCAGTACTTC. Protein: CASAKGTGRSYEQYF.

A few counts support this clonotype. The J gene is TRBJ1-2, the V gene TRBV5-1, with no clear D. Trimming cost V 4 bases and J 5 bases, with 12 bases left between them. This CDR3 comprises 13 residues. Per the germline V gene, CDR1 is SGHRS and CDR2 is YFSETQ. CDR3 amino acids: CASSIRPRYGYTF. CDR3 DNA: TGCGCCAGCAGCATCCGACCGAGGTATGGCTACACCTTC.

There are many counts of this clonotype. This rearrangement joins TRBV20-1 to TRBJ2-6; D is perhaps TRBD1 or TRBD2 (6 bases each). This CDR3 is 16 amino acids long. The V end lost 6 bases, the J end lost 3 bases, and 18 bases lay between the germline ends. The germline V gene encodes CDR1 DFQATT and CDR2 SNEGSKA (reference sequence). This chain's CDR3 is CSAGGTGQGGANVLTF. CDR3 nucleotide sequence: TGCAGTGCGGGGGGCACAGGGCAGGGTGGGGCCAACGTCCTGACTTTC.

The chain carries TRBV19 and TRBJ2-3; possible D gene TRBD2, 6 bases. V lost 4 bases to trimming and J lost 1 base, with 18 bases between them. In germline, CDR1 is LNHDA, CDR2 SQIVND (reference sequence). This CDR3 is built from 17 residues. The CDR3 loop is CASSKFGGGSGTDTQYF. CDR3 nucleotide sequence: TGTGCCAGTAGTAAGTTCGGGGGAGGCAGCGGCACAGATACGCAGTATTTT.

This clonotype occurred many times. The chain couples TRBV3-1 to TRBJ1-1, with 8 bases lining up with TRBD1. The length of the CDR3 is 13 residues. The junction had 5 bases not matched to a gene; V was cut back by 4 bases and J by 7 bases. Germline CDR1 is LGHDT and CDR2 is YNNKEL (reference sequence). CDR3 protein: CASSLRGPHEAFF. The CDR3 DNA reads TGTGCCAGCAGCCTCAGGGGGCCCCATGAAGCTTTCTTT.

This clonotype appeared a few times. The chain uses TRBV5-4 and TRBJ2-7; D possibly corresponds to TRBD1 (5 bases). The CDR3 covers 15 residues. Germline assignment: CDR1 SGHNT and CDR2 YYREEE (reference sequence). The V end lost 0 bases, the J end lost 0 bases, and 10 bases lay between the germline ends. CDR3 in amino acids: CASSLDAQGSYEQYF. DNA for the CDR3: TGTGCCAGCAGCTTGGATGCGCAGGGCTCCTACGAGCAGTACTTC.

This clonotype was picked up a small number of times. This chain links TRBV19 with TRBJ2-4; no clear D. This CDR3 has 15 amino acids. Trimming cost V 7 bases and J 3 bases, with 16 bases left between them. Germline CDR1 LNHDA, CDR2 SQIVND (reference sequence). DNA for the CDR3: TGTGCCAGTACTGATTTCGACTTTGGCAAAAACATTCAGTACTTC. It yields the protein CASTDFDFGKNIQYF.

This clonotype was counted ten times or more. This chain uses TRBV2 with TRBJ1-6, with TRBD1 matching over 7 bases. The germline CDR1 and CDR2 sequences are SNHLY and FYNNEI. The CDR3 is made up of 14 amino acids. The V segment lost 5 bases and the J segment 9 bases; nucleotides outside the gene matches: 7. The CDR3 sequence: CASSTTGASSPLHF. The DNA of the CDR3 is TGTGCCAGCAGTACCACAGGGGCGAGTTCACCCCTCCACTTT.

The table lists this clonotype with many counts. This chain uses TRBV20-1 with TRBJ1-6; 9 bases are a match to TRBD1. J gave up 1 base and V 3 bases, and 4 bases lay outside the gene matches. The CDR3 spans 16 residues. Germline CDR1 and CDR2: DFQATT and SNEGSKA (reference sequence). This CDR3 is CSARGQGRSYNSPLHF. DNA of the CDR3: TGCAGTGCTAGGGGACAGGGACGGTCCTATAATTCACCCCTCCACTTT.

This clonotype occurred many times. The CDR3 bases are TGTGCCAGCAGCCGGGGAGGGTTTAACAATGAGCAGTTCTTC. It yields the protein CASSRGGFNNEQFF. The chain employs TRBV3-1 and TRBJ2-1; 7 positions match TRBD2. Germline-derived CDR1 and CDR2 are LGHDT and YNNKEL (reference sequence). V was clipped by 4 bases and J by 5 bases; unmatched bases: 5. The CDR3 totals 14 residues.

This clonotype turned up a few times. The chain couples TRBV5-4 to TRBJ2-5, with D unresolved. The germline V gene has CDR1 SGHNT and CDR2 YYREEE (reference sequence). V was trimmed by 2 bases and J by 0 bases, leaving 8 bases between them. CDR3 size: 14 residues. The CDR3 is CASSFGQDQETQYF. DNA of the CDR3: TGTGCCAGCAGCTTCGGGCAGGACCAAGAGACCCAGTACTTC.

Comment on this clonotype: This may be a read error, as it is one base from a much larger clone. The CDR3, as DNA: TGTGCCAGCAGTGAGCAGGGAGAAGACGGAGCTTTCTTT. Amino acids: CASSEQGEDGAFF. The V gene is TRBV2, the J gene TRBJ1-1, with a weak D call TRBD1 (5 bases). The CDR3 consists of 13 residues. Trimming left V 3 bases short and J 10 bases short, with 15 bases between. Germline CDR1 reads SNHLY; CDR2 reads FYNNEI.

The genes are TRBV10-3 and TRBJ1-1; 7 bases line up with TRBD1. Per germline, CDR1 ENHRY and CDR2 SYGVKD. There are 17 residues in the CDR3. V lost 4 bases and J lost 6; bases outside the gene matches: 17. The CDR3 loop reads CAISGPFSPTGNAEAFF. Written as DNA, the CDR3 is TGTGCCATCAGTGGACCGTTCTCCCCGACAGGGAATGCTGAAGCTTTCTTT.

This clonotype came up a few times. This sequence may be a read error, since a much larger clone differs from it by one base. J is TRBJ2-5 and V is TRBV3-1; 13 bases align to TRBD2. Germline CDR1 is LGHDT and CDR2 is YNNKEL (reference sequence). V lost 3 bases, J lost 4 bases, and 14 bases stayed unmatched. This CDR3 is 19 amino acids long. CDR3 nucleotides: TGTGCCAGCAGCCAGCATCTGGGACTAGCGGGACCATCGAGAGAGACCCAGTACTTC. Translating gives CASSQHLGLAGPSRETQYF.

Of note for this clonotype: Given a much more abundant clone one base away, this may be a read error. The CDR3 nucleotides read TGTGCCAGCAGCTTTGGGAGGGGGACCTACGGGCAGTACTTC. Translating gives CASSFGRGTYGQYF. This chain uses TRBV7-9 with TRBJ2-7, with a weak D call TRBD2 (7 bases). The CDR3 consists of 14 residues. Germline assignment: CDR1 SEHNR and CDR2 FQNEAQ (reference sequence). The complete variable domain, with remaining parts taken from reference TRBV7-9 and TRBJ2-7, reads DTGVSQNPRHKITKRGQNVTFRCDPISEHNRLYWYRQTLGQGPEFLTYFQNEAQLEKSRLLSDRFSAERPKGSFSTLEIQRTEQGDSAMYLCASSFGRGTYGQYFGPGTRLTVT.

The gene calls are TRBV4-1 and TRBJ1-3; the match to TRBD1 covers 7 bases. CDR1 and CDR2 (germline): MGHRA, YSYEKL. The length of the CDR3 is 17 residues. Trimming at V came to 0 bases and at J to 1 base, leaving 6 bases not matched to a gene. The CDR3 region is CASSQEVQGVSGNTIYF. The CDR3 nucleotides read TGCGCCAGCAGCCAAGAAGTCCAGGGGGTGTCTGGAAACACCATATATTTT.

The J gene is TRBJ1-5, the V gene TRBV2; 8 nucleotides match TRBD1. The CDR3 has 15 residues. CDR1 and CDR2 from the germline V gene are SNHLY and FYNNEI. Trimming at V came to 7 bases and at J to 4 bases, leaving 9 bases not matched to a gene. The CDR3 sequence: CASTLRQGRNQPQHF. CDR3 DNA: TGTGCCAGCACCCTGCGACAGGGGAGAAATCAGCCCCAGCATTTT.